Listed below are T cell receptor beta chains from one sample, sequenced in a study of CD8 T cells in Susac syndrome. Each CDR3 protein gets one entry after TCRdb re-called the immunoSEQ multiplex PCR reads with MiXCR. Here the sample spans about 80,000 distinct CDR3 sequences, 90% to 95% being singletons. Sequenced material: CD4+ T cells from PBMCs. These receptors all stem from a human donor with Susac syndrome. The conserved cysteine and the conserved F or W are not part of the CDR3 here. Each record gives: clone size, J gene, V gene, CDR3 protein. Clone size is given for some rows only: seen once, a few or many times, or a class if the clone is expanded.

. | TRBJ2-4 | TRBV18 | ASSPGEVAKNIQY
. | TRBJ1-5 | TRBV28 | ASRTTRRGNQPQH
. | TRBJ2-6 | TRBV7-9 | ASSLTSGANVLT
. | TRBJ1-5 | TRBV6-1 | ASTLGSRGWNQPQH
. | TRBJ2-7 | TRBV20-1 | SARTRDRGNYEQY
. | TRBJ2-7 | TRBV5-1 | ASRGQGSSYEQY
. | TRBJ2-7 | TRBV19 | ASSPRDGSFYEQY
. | TRBJ1-1 | TRBV13 | ASSLGASGQVMTEAF
. | TRBJ2-3 | TRBV5-1 | ASSDGYRDTQY
. | TRBJ2-7 | TRBV28 | ASSPRRSYEQY
. | TRBJ2-3 | TRBV5-8 | ASSPGGSGVYTDTQY
few | TRBJ2-4 | TRBV13 | ASSAAGVAKNIQY
. | TRBJ2-1 | TRBV7-8 | ASSLFLDEQF
. | TRBJ2-5 | TRBV9 | ASSVETRETQY
. | TRBJ2-1 | TRBV7-2 | ASSAYRGSDEQF
. | TRBJ2-2 | TRBV24-1 | ATSDFADGFFTGELF
. | TRBJ2-5 | TRBV4-2 | ASSGKGETQY
. | TRBJ2-1 | TRBV7-9 | ASSLIEHSGQF
. | TRBJ2-3 | TRBV6-6 | ASRLPPDTQY
once | TRBJ2-5 | TRBV12-3/TRBV12-4 | ATFGLAGGRETQY
. | TRBJ1-3 | TRBV6-5 | ASSSDSISGNTIY
. | TRBJ2-7 | TRBV28 | ASSSNRGPSEQY
. | TRBJ2-4 | TRBV7-3 | ASSLGPRGGKNIQY
. | TRBJ1-1 | TRBV28 | ASSTRDRGPVAF
. | TRBJ1-2 | TRBV20-1 | SASQGANRANYGYT
. | TRBJ2-5 | TRBV20-1 | SIFQETQY
once | TRBJ2-2 | TRBV20-1 | SALEAKGTGELF
. | TRBJ2-7 | TRBV4-2 | ASSQGHASSYEQY
. | TRBJ2-1 | TRBV20-1 | SARVPGGHYNEQF
. | TRBJ2-3 | TRBV9 | ASSVGDNPTDTQY
. | TRBJ1-4 | TRBV28 | ATTPGTKNEKLF
once | TRBJ1-1 | TRBV18 | ASSPLGQGLKGTEAF
. | TRBJ1-2 | TRBV30 | AWSGGGGYT
. | TRBJ1-2 | TRBV12-3/TRBV12-4 | ASSLWTTNYGYT
. | TRBJ1-4 | TRBV28 | ASTLRGTLPNEKLF
. | TRBJ2-1 | TRBV6-2/TRBV6-3 | ASNSGTSFGEQF
. | TRBJ2-3 | TRBV24-1 | ATSEGTSNTQY
once | TRBJ2-7 | TRBV6-5 | ASSASGMLFYEQY
. | TRBJ1-1 | TRBV28 | ATDGGVGTEAF
. | TRBJ2-6 | TRBV5-1 | ASSLSESGANVLT
. | TRBJ2-1 | TRBV6-5 | ASSFIPLSSYNEQF
. | TRBJ1-4 | TRBV7-8 | ASSLGHLNEKLF
. | TRBJ2-5 | TRBV5-1 | ASSLQTGGVETQY
. | TRBJ1-2 | TRBV12-3/TRBV12-4 | ASSLVTGRDGYT
. | TRBJ2-1 | TRBV20-1 | SARAVSLSGASNEQF
. | TRBJ2-7 | TRBV6-5 | ASSPGGASVSRQY
. | TRBJ2-7 | TRBV6-6 | ASTLPGPSYEQY
. | TRBJ1-2 | TRBV6-5 | ASSYNGGYGYT
. | TRBJ2-7 | TRBV7-6 | ASSLEAGSGEQY